Described below is a single T cell receptor beta chain sequence and its context. Its antigen is as yet unknown. The sample originates from a study of cytomegalovirus exposure and HLA in healthy donors. On the study more broadly: Drawn from HLA-typed donors, about 85 million unique TCRs were held in an early data release. Study-wide findings and caveats: Compared with the approximately 700-donor mean, an Asian-associated ancestry cluster reportedly had fewer N-insertions, according to a later analysis. Within a later analysis, the majority of CMV-associated TCR beta chains appeared HLA-restricted.

With 60 Vbeta and 13 Jbeta primers, the PCR was carried out. Assay used: immunoSEQ multiplex PCR; TCRdb lists only in-frame clones, some missing. The sample's table shows approximately 180,000 clones. The receptor was isolated from a man aged 25 to 40 in good health and CMV-seronegative. The sequencing input was PBMCs.

CDR3 loop: CASSPGESNYGYTF. The CDR3 bases are TGCGCCAGTTCACCAGGGGAGTCTAACTATGGCTACACCTTC. The chain combines TRBV5-1 with TRBJ1-2, with D possibly being TRBD1 (6 bases). Trimming shortened V by 8 bases and J by 0 bases, and 14 bases separated the two germline ends. The V gene's germline CDR1 is SGHRS and CDR2 YFSETQ. CDR3 length: 14 residues.